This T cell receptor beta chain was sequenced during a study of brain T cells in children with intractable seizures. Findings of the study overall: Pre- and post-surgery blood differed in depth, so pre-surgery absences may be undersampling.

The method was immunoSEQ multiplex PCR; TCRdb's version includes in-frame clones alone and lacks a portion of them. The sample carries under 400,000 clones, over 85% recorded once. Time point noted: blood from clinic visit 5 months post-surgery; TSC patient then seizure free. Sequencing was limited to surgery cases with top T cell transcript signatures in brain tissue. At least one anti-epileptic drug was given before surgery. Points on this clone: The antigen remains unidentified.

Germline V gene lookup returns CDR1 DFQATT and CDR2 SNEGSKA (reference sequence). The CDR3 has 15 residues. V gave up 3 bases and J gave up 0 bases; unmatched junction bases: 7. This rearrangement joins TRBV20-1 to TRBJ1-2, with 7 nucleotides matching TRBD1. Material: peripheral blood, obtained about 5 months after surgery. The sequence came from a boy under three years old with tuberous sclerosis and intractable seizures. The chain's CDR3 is CSASANRGSNYGYTF. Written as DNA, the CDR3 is TGCAGTGCTAGTGCGAACAGGGGCTCTAACTATGGCTACACCTTC.